Shown below are 8 T cell receptor beta chains from a single sample sequenced in a study of blood T cell repertoires in COVID-19. Assay used: immunoSEQ multiplex PCR; TCRdb lists only in-frame clones, some missing. The sample records about half a million clones, 70% to 90% being singletons. The sequenced sample consisted of peripheral blood. The receptors were gathered from a human donor in a cohort sampled during active COVID-19.

V usage is TRBV7-9 and J usage is TRBJ2-7, with D possibly matching TRBD1 (5 bases). Germline V gives CDR1 SEHNR, CDR2 FQNEAQ (reference sequence). This CDR3 contains 12 residues. V was cut by 5 bases and J by 3 bases, with 8 bases left in between. The DNA for the CDR3 is TGTGCCAGCAGCGGCAGGGTCTACGAGCAGTACTTC. As protein: CASSGRVYEQYF.

V and J are TRBV5-4 and TRBJ2-7, with a possible D match to TRBD1 (6 bases). Trimming removed 0 bases at V and 7 bases at J, with 11 bases between. This CDR3 has 13 residues. Germline values: CDR1 SGHNT, CDR2 YYREEE (reference sequence). This CDR3 reads CASSLAQGREQYF. The CDR3 DNA reads as TGTGCCAGCAGCTTGGCACAGGGCCGGGAGCAGTACTTC.

The rearrangement links TRBV2 to TRBJ2-4, with 8 bases matching TRBD1. The length of the CDR3 is 16 residues. Germline values: CDR1 SNHLY, CDR2 FYNNEI. The J segment lost 0 bases and the V segment lost 4 bases, leaving 5 bases of the junction unmatched. DNA for the CDR3: TGTGCCAGCAGTGGTGGGACAGGCGCAGCCAAAAACATTCAGTACTTC. Its protein is CASSGGTGAAKNIQYF. The full variable domain, in which reference TRBV2 and TRBJ2-4 provide the parts outside the CDR3, is EPEVTQTPSHQVTQMGQEVILRCVPISNHLYFYWYRQILGQKVEFLVSFYNNEISEKSEIFDDQFSVERPDGSNFTLKIRSTKLEDSAMYFCASSGGTGAAKNIQYFGAGTRLSVL.

J is TRBJ1-5 and V is TRBV6-5; weak D call: TRBD1 (6 bases). Trimming took 6 bases from V and 4 from J, leaving 16 bases between them. Germline values: CDR1 MNHEY, CDR2 SVGAGI. CDR3 length equals 15 residues. The CDR3 bases are TGTGCCAGCAGAGGGGGTGGGGGGGAGAATCAGCCCCAGCATTTT. Translation: CASRGGGGENQPQHF.

About this clone: The same CDR3 also results from other DNA sequences found in this sample. The chain has TRBV6-5 and TRBJ2-7, with D tentatively TRBD2 (5 bases). CDR1 is MNHEY, CDR2 SVGAGI, per germline. The CDR3 has 14 amino acids. Trimming left V 0 bases short and J 4 bases short, with 10 bases between. The CDR3 here is CASSYSRLAYEQYF. Here the CDR3 DNA reads TGTGCCAGCAGTTACTCGCGGCTAGCTTACGAGCAGTACTTC.

V and J are TRBV4-2 and TRBJ2-1, with TRBD2 matching over 10 bases. Unmatched junction bases numbered 12, after V lost 0 bases and J lost 7 bases. The CDR3 contains 18 residues. Germline-derived CDR1 and CDR2 are LGHNA and YNFKEQ. CDR3 in amino acids: CASSQDRALAGRGNEQFF. Written as DNA, the CDR3 is TGTGCCAGCAGCCAAGATCGAGCACTAGCGGGGAGGGGGAATGAGCAGTTCTTC.

The chain couples TRBV19 to TRBJ2-1, with 10 bases that match TRBD2. Trimming at V came to 5 bases and at J to 4 bases, leaving 8 bases not matched to a gene. The CDR3 covers 16 residues. The germline V gene has CDR1 LNHDA and CDR2 SQIVND (reference sequence). CDR3 sequence reads: CASSSTGTSVYNEQFF. The CDR3 DNA reads as TGTGCCAGTAGTTCTACCGGGACTAGCGTTTACAATGAGCAGTTCTTC.

The sample holds one count of this clone. V is TRBV6-5 and J is TRBJ1-6, with 8 bases identical to TRBD1. Per the germline V gene, CDR1 is MNHEY and CDR2 is SVGAGI. The CDR3 sequence is 14 residues long. The trim removed 5 bases at V and 10 bases at J, leaving 7 bases unmatched. The CDR3 sequence: CASSRTGFQSPLHF. Here the CDR3 DNA reads TGTGCCAGCAGTCGGACAGGGTTTCAATCACCCCTCCACTTT.